This T cell receptor (beta chain) was obtained from a study of shared clonotypes between healthy human individuals. Broader study findings: Approximately 4.5% was the fraction of naive CD4 clonotypes found shared across a handful of donors.

Every subset had its genomic DNA shared out evenly among several immunoSEQ plates. Sequencing used immunoSEQ multiplex PCR; TCRdb keeps in-frame clones, though not all of them. Found here are approximately 180,000 clones, approximately 92% of them singletons; the top ten hold around 0.067%. In the case of this clone: Its antigen remains unidentified.

This CDR3 contains 15 residues. The junction had 6 bases not matched to a gene; V was cut back by 5 bases and J by 2 bases. CDR1 and CDR2 from the germline V gene are SGHTA and FQGNSA. This clonotype originated in a woman aged 25 to 39 in good health. The J gene is TRBJ1-1, the V gene TRBV7-2; 9 bases are a match to TRBD1. The sequenced sample consisted of naive CD4+ T cells sorted from blood. This sample's subset: CD45RA+ positively selected. In nucleotides, the CDR3 is TGTGCCAGCAGCCTATGGGGACAGGGCAACACTGAAGCTTTCTTT. Amino acid sequence: CASSLWGQGNTEAFF.